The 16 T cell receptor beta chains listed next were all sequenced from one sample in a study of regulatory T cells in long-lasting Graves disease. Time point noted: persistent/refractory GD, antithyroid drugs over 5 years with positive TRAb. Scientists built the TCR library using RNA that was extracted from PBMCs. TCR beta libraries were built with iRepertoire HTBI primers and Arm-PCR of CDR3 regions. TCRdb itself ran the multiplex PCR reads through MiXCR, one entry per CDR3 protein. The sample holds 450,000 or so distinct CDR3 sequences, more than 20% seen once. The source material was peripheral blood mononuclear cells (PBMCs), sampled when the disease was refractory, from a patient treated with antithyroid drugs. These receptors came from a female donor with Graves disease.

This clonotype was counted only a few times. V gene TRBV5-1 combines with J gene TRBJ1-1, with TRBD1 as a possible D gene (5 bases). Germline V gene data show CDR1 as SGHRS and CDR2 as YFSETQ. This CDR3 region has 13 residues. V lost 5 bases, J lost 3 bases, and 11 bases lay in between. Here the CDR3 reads CASRQTVHTEAFF. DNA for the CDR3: TGCGCCAGCAGACAGACAGTACACACTGAAGCTTTCTTT.

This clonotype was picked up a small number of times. CDR3 DNA sequence: TGTGCCAGCAGTTTTAATCCTCCAAGGAATGGCTACACCTTC. It yields the protein CASSFNPPRNGYTF. The rearrangement links TRBV28 to TRBJ1-2; D not certain. Germline CDR1 is MDHEN and CDR2 is SYDVKM. The V gene lost 3 bases and the J gene lost 6 bases, with 14 bases spanning the gap. The length of the CDR3 is 14 residues.

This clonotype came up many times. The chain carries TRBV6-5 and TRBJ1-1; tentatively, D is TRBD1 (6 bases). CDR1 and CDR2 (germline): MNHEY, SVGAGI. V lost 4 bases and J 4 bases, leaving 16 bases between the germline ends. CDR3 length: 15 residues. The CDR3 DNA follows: TGTGCCAGCAGTTCCCGGACAGAAGTCATCACTGAAGCTTTCTTT. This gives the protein CASSSRTEVITEAFF.

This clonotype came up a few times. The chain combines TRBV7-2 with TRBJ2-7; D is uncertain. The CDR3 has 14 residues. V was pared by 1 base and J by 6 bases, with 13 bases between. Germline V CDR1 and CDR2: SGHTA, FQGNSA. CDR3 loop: CASSLEDGPLEQYF. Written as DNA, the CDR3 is TGTGCCAGCAGCTTAGAGGACGGACCTCTCGAGCAGTACTTC.

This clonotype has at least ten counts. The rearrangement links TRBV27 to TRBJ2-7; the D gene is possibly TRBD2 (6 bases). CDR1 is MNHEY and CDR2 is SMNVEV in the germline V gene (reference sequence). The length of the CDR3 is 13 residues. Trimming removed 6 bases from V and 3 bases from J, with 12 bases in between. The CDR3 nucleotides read TGTGCCAGCAGCTTACTCGGGGGCTACGAGCAGTACTTC. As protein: CASSLLGGYEQYF.

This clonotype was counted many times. The DNA of the CDR3 is TGTGCCAGCAGCCAGGGGGTCGGAGGCGGGGAGCTGTTTTTT. Encoded protein: CASSQGVGGGELFF. This chain links TRBV7-3 with TRBJ2-2, with 7 bases matching TRBD1. The CDR3 extends over 14 amino acids. V trimming: 5 bases; J trimming: 7 bases; junction bases outside the gene matches: 7. Germline assignment: CDR1 SGHTA and CDR2 FQGTGA.

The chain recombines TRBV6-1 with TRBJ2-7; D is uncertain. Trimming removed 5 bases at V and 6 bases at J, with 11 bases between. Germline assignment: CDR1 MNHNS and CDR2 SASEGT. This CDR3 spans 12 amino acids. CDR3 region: CASSKHLSEQYF. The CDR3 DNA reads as TGTGCCAGCAGTAAGCATTTATCCGAGCAGTACTTC.

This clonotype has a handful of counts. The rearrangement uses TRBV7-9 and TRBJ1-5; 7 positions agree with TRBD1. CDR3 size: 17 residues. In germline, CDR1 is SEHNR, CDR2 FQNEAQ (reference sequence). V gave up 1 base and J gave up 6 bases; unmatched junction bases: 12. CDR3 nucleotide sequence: TGTGCCAGCAGCTTAGGGAACCGACAGGGAATAAGTCAGCCCCAGCATTTT. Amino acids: CASSLGNRQGISQPQHF.

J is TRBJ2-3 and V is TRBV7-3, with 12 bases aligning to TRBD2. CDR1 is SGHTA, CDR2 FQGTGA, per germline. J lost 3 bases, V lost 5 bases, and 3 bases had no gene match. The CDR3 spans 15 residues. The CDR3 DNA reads TGTGCCAGCAGCCAGACTAGCGGGAGTACAGATACGCAGTATTTT. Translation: CASSQTSGSTDTQYF.

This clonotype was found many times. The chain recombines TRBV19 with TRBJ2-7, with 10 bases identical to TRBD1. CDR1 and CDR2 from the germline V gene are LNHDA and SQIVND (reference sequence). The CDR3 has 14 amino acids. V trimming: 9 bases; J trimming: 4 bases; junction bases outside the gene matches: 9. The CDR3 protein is CASSIGTGDYEQYF. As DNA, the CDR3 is TGTGCCAGCAGCATCGGGACAGGGGATTACGAGCAGTACTTC.

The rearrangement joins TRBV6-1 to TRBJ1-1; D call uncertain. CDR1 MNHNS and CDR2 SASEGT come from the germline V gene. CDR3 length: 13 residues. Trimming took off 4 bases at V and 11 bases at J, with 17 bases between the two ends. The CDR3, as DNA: TGTGCCAGCAGTGTTACCGGCGGGTCGGGGGCTTTCTTT. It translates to CASSVTGGSGAFF.

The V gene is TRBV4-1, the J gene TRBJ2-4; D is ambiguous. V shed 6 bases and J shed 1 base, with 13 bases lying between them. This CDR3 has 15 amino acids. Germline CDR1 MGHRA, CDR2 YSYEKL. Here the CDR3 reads CASRDAMWAKNIQYF. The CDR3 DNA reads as TGCGCCAGCAGAGACGCCATGTGGGCCAAAAACATTCAGTACTTC.

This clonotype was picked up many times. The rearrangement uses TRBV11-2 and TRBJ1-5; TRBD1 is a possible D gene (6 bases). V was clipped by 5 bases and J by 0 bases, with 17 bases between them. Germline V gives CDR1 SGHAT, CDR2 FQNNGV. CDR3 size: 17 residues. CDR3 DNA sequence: TGTGCCAGCAGCCCGGGACACGGAGATTATAGCAATCAGCCCCAGCATTTT. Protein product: CASSPGHGDYSNQPQHF.

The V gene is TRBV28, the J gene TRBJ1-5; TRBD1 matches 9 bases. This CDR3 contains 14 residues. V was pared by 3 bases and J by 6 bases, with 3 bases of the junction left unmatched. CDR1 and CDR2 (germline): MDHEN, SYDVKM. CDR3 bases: TGTGCCAGCAGTTTGAAACAGGGGGCTCAGCCCCAGCATTTT. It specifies CASSLKQGAQPQHF. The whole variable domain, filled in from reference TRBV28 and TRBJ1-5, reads DVKVTQSSRYLVKRTGEKVFLECVQDMDHENMFWYRQDPGLGLRLIYFSYDVKMKEKGDIPEGYSVSREKKERFSLILESASTNQTSMYLCASSLKQGAQPQHFGDGTRLSIL.

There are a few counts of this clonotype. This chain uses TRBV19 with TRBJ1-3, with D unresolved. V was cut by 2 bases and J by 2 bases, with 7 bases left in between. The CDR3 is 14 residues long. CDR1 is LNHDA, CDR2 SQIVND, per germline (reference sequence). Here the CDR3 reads CASSITAAGNTIYF. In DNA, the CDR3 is TGTGCCAGTAGTATAACGGCAGCTGGAAACACCATATATTTT.

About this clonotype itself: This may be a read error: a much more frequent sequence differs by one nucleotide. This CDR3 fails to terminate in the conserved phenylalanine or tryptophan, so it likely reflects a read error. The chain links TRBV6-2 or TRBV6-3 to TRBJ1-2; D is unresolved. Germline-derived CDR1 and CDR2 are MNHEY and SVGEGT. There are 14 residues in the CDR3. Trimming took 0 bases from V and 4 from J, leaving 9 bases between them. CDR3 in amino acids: CASSYSTKPYGYTI. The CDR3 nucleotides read TGTGCCAGCAGTTACTCGACAAAACCCTATGGCTACACCATC.